Detailed here is one T cell receptor (beta chain). What this receptor recognizes is not known. Base qualities are not provided; no much larger clone lies one nucleotide away. The germline V gene gives CDR1 as SGHDT and CDR2 as YYEEEE. Unmatched junction bases come to 8, with V trimmed by 4 bases and J by 0 bases. The CDR3 contains 18 residues, cysteine and phenylalanine counted. CDR3 DNA is the only sequence kept; it has 54 bases, read in frame from the first base. This sample is part of a study of tumor-infiltrating lymphocytes in primary liver carcinoma (dated by TCRdb to 2015 to 2018). Background on the whole study: Roughly five patients with histopathologically diagnosed primary liver carcinoma underwent surgical resection in China between 2015 and March 2016. Reproducibility between technical replicate repertoires was high, with correlation coefficients above 0.95 and mean shared-clone rates about 0.91. For each liver tumor, the study sampled five regions along with adjacent normal tissue and blood, and applied TCRbeta repertoire sequencing, expression microarrays and whole-exome sequencing. Tumors of the five patients were stage T1-T3 N0M0 with maximum diameters of roughly 4.2 to 10 cm. A total of about 35 specimens from 5 patients, comprising around 25 tumor regions, 5 adjacent noncancerous liver tissues and 5 peripheral blood samples, were covered by TCRbeta repertoire sequencing. Of the five patients, three men and two women aged 30 to 69 years, four had hepatocellular carcinoma and one had combined HCC and intrahepatic cholangiocarcinoma. Each sample produced roughly 3.5 to 7.13 million productive TCRbeta reads, and read depth showed no significant difference between tissue types. Points the paper makes about the study in general: Pairs of tumor regions showed greater repertoire overlap (mean roughly 36%) than tumor-adjacent pairs (around 17%) or tumor-blood pairs (approximately 15%), which is consistent with antigen-driven expansion. The top 250 clones made up a significantly larger repertoire fraction in tumors than in blood (p = 0.039). The study included only four to six patients, and the authors note findings should be validated in a larger study. Bulk unsorted samples precluded comparing CD4+ and CD8+ T cell repertoires. Because sequencing covered only the TCR beta chain and unpaired alpha chains were not captured, true repertoire diversity is likely underestimated.

TRIzol reagent was used to extract blood RNA from unsorted whole blood, while the DNeasy Blood & Tissue kit provided the germline DNA. At the time of sampling, the patients had chronic HBV infection and had not received any treatment. Before surgery, roughly 3.7 milliliters of peripheral blood were collected into K2EDTA tubes. Starting from roughly 540 ng total RNA, TCRbeta-specific cDNA was produced by reverse transcription with a constant-region primer and ProtoScript II reverse transcriptase. The TCRbeta libraries were prepared through three rounds of nested multiplex PCR following a slightly modified ARM-PCR procedure. Each of the first two PCR rounds ran for around 10 cycles using multiplex TRBV1-TRBV30 forward primers together with a Cbeta reverse primer. A final 25-cycle PCR with Deep VentR polymerase added sample barcodes and Illumina adapters. Before sequencing, amplicons between 200 and 500 bp were purified from gel using a QIAquick gel extraction kit. TCRbeta amplicons were sequenced on an Illumina HiSeq 2500 with 250-bp paired-end reads. As for the authors' bioinformatics: Reads were quality-trimmed with Trimmomatic v0.33, and paired reads were merged with FLASH v1.2.11 to recover full CDR3 sequences. V, D and J germline segments were assigned to the rearranged TCRbeta sequences using MiGEC v1.2.1b. Clonotype statistics and Shannon-Wiener diversity indices were computed with VDJtools v1.0.0. To reduce sampling bias, subsequent analyses other than the diversity analysis used only the 250 most abundant clonotypes in each sample. TCRdb reprocessed the public reads (quality trimming at Q25 with fastp, clone calling with MiXCR) and kept in-frame beta chains. Entries are consolidated by CDR3 protein sequence, retaining the most common genes and DNA. These V and J calls rely on TCRdb rather than the paper's analysis. The sample table contains about 320,000 distinct CDR3 sequences; only one count was recorded for roughly three fifths of them. Over 15% of the sample lies in the top ten.

Sequencing used peripheral blood. Recombination linked TRBV5-6 to TRBJ2-2; TRBD2 matches 11 bases in the middle. The TCR comes from a woman aged 30 to 39 with primary liver carcinoma and hepatitis B virus infection. The DNA sequence is as follows: TGTGCCAGCAGCCAATTTAGCGGGAGGGCGTCGAACACCGGGGAGCTGTTTTTT. It specifies CASSQFSGRASNTGELFF.